The 17 T cell receptor beta chains reported below all come from one sample, sequenced in a study of cytomegalovirus exposure and HLA in healthy donors. Data came from immunoSEQ multiplex PCR; TCRdb stores just in-frame clones and leaves some out. The sample includes fewer than 75,000 clones, 95% of them seen just once. The sample was PBMCs. These receptors came from a young man in good health and CMV-seronegative.

The chain recombines TRBV5-4 with TRBJ2-5, with 10 bases identical to TRBD2. This CDR3 is 14 amino acids long. Germline trimming cut 4 bases from V and 3 bases from J; bases unmatched to any gene: 3. Germline assignment: CDR1 SGHNT and CDR2 YYREEE (reference sequence). The CDR3 DNA is TGTGCCAGCAGCCCGGGACTAGCGAAAGAGACCCAGTACTTC. Translated: CASSPGLAKETQYF. Together with reference TRBV5-4 and TRBJ2-5, the CDR3 gives the full variable domain: ETGVTQSPTHLIKTRGQQVTLRCSSQSGHNTVSWYQQALGQGPQFIFQYYREEENGRGNFPPRFSGLQFPNYSSELNVNALELDDSALYLCASSPGLAKETQYFGPGTRLLVL.

The chain links TRBV6-5 to TRBJ1-2, with no clear D. Germline V gene sequence: CDR1 MNHEY, CDR2 SVGAGI. The CDR3 consists of 15 residues. With 0 bases removed from V and 7 bases from J, the gap between germline ends came to 15 bases. DNA for the CDR3: TGTGCCAGCAGTTACTCTGCCCCCCCGGGAGGTGGCTACACCTTC. It translates to CASSYSAPPGGGYTF.

J is TRBJ2-7 and V is TRBV6-6; TRBD1 might be the D (6 bases). Trimming left V 5 bases short and J 5 bases short, with 13 bases between. This CDR3 has 13 residues. The germline gives CDR1 MNHNY, CDR2 SVGAGI (reference sequence). The CDR3 loop is CASSLYRVDEQYF. In DNA, the CDR3 is TGTGCCAGCAGTCTGTACAGGGTTGACGAGCAGTACTTC.

The J gene is TRBJ2-5, the V gene TRBV13, with TRBD1 matching over 10 bases. CDR1 and CDR2 from the germline V gene are PRHDT and FYEKMQ (reference sequence). After removal of 6 bases from V and 0 bases from J, the junction contained 7 bases not matched to a gene. The CDR3 contains 16 residues. CDR3 DNA sequence: TGTGCCAGCAGTCCAGGGGACAGGGGTTACCAAGAGACCCAGTACTTC. Amino acids: CASSPGDRGYQETQYF. The full variable domain, with the rest looked up from reference TRBV13 and TRBJ2-5, is AAGVIQSPRHLIKEKRETATLKCYPIPRHDTVYWYQQGPGQDPQFLISFYEKMQSDKGSIPDRFSAQQFSDYHSELNMSSLELGDSALYFCASSPGDRGYQETQYFGPGTRLLVL.

The chain employs TRBV9 and TRBJ2-2, with TRBD2 matching over 12 bases. Germline assignment: CDR1 SGDLS and CDR2 YYNGEE. V gave up 1 base and J gave up 5 bases; unmatched junction bases: 6. This CDR3 is built from 17 residues. CDR3 sequence: CASSVYLAGGRTGELFF. The DNA of the CDR3 is TGTGCCAGCAGCGTATATCTAGCGGGGGGGCGAACCGGGGAGCTGTTTTTT. Looking up the rest from reference TRBV9 and TRBJ2-2 gives the full variable domain: DSGVTQTPKHLITATGQRVTLRCSPRSGDLSVYWYQQSLDQGLQFLIQYYNGEERAKGNILERFSAQQFPDLHSELNLSSLELGDSALYFCASSVYLAGGRTGELFFGEGSRLTVL.

The chain combines TRBV20-1 with TRBJ2-2, with D uncertain. V lost 5 bases and J lost 3, with 4 bases in between. Germline loops: CDR1 DFQATT, CDR2 SNEGSKA (reference sequence). This CDR3 contains 11 residues. The CDR3 region is CSAEDTGELFF. The CDR3, as DNA: TGCAGTGCTGAGGACACCGGGGAGCTGTTTTTT.

The chain recombines TRBV30 with TRBJ2-2; 7 positions agree with TRBD1. The J segment lost 5 bases and the V segment lost 4 bases, leaving 4 bases of the junction unmatched. The CDR3 consists of 13 residues. Germline V gene lookup returns CDR1 GTSNPN and CDR2 SVGIG (reference sequence). Here the CDR3 DNA reads TGTGCCTGGACCCGACAGGGAACCGGGGAGCTGTTTTTT. Encoded protein: CAWTRQGTGELFF.

This chain connects TRBV2 to TRBJ1-4, with 9 bases aligning to TRBD1. Looked up from germline, CDR1 is SNHLY and CDR2 is FYNNEI. CDR3 length equals 13 residues. Trimming removed 5 bases from V and 6 bases from J; junction bases left unmatched: 1. The CDR3, as DNA: TGTGCCAGCAGTCGGACAGGGGATGAAAAACTGTTTTTT. Protein sequence: CASSRTGDEKLFF.

The chain joins TRBV2 to TRBJ2-7; TRBD1 matches 7 bases. With 6 bases clipped from V and 2 bases from J, the junction kept 13 bases outside the gene matches. This CDR3 spans 16 amino acids. From germline, CDR1 is SNHLY and CDR2 FYNNEI. The CDR3 bases are TGTGCCAGCAGCGTAGACAGGGATAAGTCCACCTACGAGCAGTACTTC. It codes for CASSVDRDKSTYEQYF.

The chain recombines TRBV4-1 with TRBJ1-4; TRBD1 matches 9 bases. CDR1 is MGHRA, CDR2 YSYEKL, per germline. The CDR3 sequence is 15 residues long. Trimming at V came to 5 bases and at J to 8 bases, leaving 9 bases not matched to a gene. The CDR3 sequence: CASSVLTGGGEKLFF. The CDR3 DNA follows: TGCGCCAGCAGCGTATTGACAGGGGGAGGGGAAAAACTGTTTTTT.

This chain links TRBV7-6 with TRBJ1-3, with a possible D match to TRBD1 (5 bases). The CDR3 is made up of 14 amino acids. Trimming shortened V by 1 base and J by 10 bases, and 14 bases separated the two germline ends. Germline V gives CDR1 SGHVS, CDR2 FNYEAQ. The DNA for the CDR3 is TGTGCCAGCAGCTTAGGGAACAGGCATGGTACCATATATTTT. Translated, it gives CASSLGNRHGTIYF.

The V gene is TRBV27, the J gene TRBJ2-6; D is unresolved. The germline CDR1 and CDR2 sequences are MNHEY and SMNVEV (reference sequence). The CDR3 is 17 amino acids. The V and J ends lost 2 bases and 2 bases respectively, with 13 bases between them. The CDR3 here is CASSLSFALTGANVLTF. The CDR3 nucleotides are TGTGCCAGCAGTTTAAGTTTTGCGTTGACTGGGGCCAACGTCCTGACTTTC.

V is TRBV5-4 and J is TRBJ1-1, with D unclear. Germline V gene sequence: CDR1 SGHNT, CDR2 YYREEE (reference sequence). The V and J ends lost 2 bases and 8 bases respectively, with 10 bases between them. The CDR3 length is 12 residues. Here the CDR3 reads CASSFGTGEAFF. The CDR3 DNA sequence: TGTGCCAGCAGCTTTGGAACGGGGGAAGCTTTCTTT.

The J gene is TRBJ1-3, the V gene TRBV2, with unresolved D. Germline assignment: CDR1 SNHLY and CDR2 FYNNEI. The CDR3 covers 17 residues. V lost 6 bases to trimming and J lost 0 bases, with 18 bases between them. The CDR3 here is CASRRAAGDSSGNTIYF. The CDR3 nucleotides are TGTGCCAGCAGGAGGGCGGCAGGAGATTCCTCTGGAAACACCATATATTTT.

This rearrangement joins TRBV5-4 to TRBJ2-5; a weak D match, TRBD1 (6 bases). Trimming took off 4 bases at V and 1 base at J, with 8 bases between the two ends. Germline values: CDR1 SGHNT, CDR2 YYREEE (reference sequence). The CDR3 contains 13 residues. CDR3: CASSPQGQETQYF. DNA for the CDR3: TGTGCCAGCAGCCCACAGGGCCAAGAGACCCAGTACTTC.

This chain's CDR3 is CASSLEGVATEAFF. The CDR3 DNA reads TGTGCCAGCAGCTTAGAAGGGGTTGCCACTGAAGCTTTCTTT. The chain recombines TRBV7-6 with TRBJ1-1; D may be TRBD1 (5 bases). V lost 1 base to trimming and J lost 4 bases, with 10 bases between them. Per germline, CDR1 SGHVS and CDR2 FNYEAQ. This CDR3 spans 14 amino acids. The variable domain in full, completed from reference TRBV7-6 and TRBJ1-1, reads GAGVSQSPRYKVTKRGQDVALRCDPISGHVSLYWYRQALGQGPEFLTYFNYEAQQDKSGLPNDRFSAERPEGSISTLTIQRTEQRDSAMYRCASSLEGVATEAFFGQGTRLTVV.

The chain combines TRBV13 with TRBJ2-2; D gene unclear. Germline-derived CDR1 and CDR2 are PRHDT and FYEKMQ (reference sequence). The CDR3 runs 12 residues. The V and J ends lost 3 bases and 6 bases respectively, with 5 bases between them. In nucleotides, the CDR3 is TGTGCCAGCAGCTTGACACCCGGGGAGCTGTTTTTT. Translated: CASSLTPGELFF. Drawing the rest from reference TRBV13 and TRBJ2-2, the complete variable domain is AAGVIQSPRHLIKEKRETATLKCYPIPRHDTVYWYQQGPGQDPQFLISFYEKMQSDKGSIPDRFSAQQFSDYHSELNMSSLELGDSALYFCASSLTPGELFFGEGSRLTVL.